These 29 T cell receptor beta chains came from one sample sequenced in a study of Graves' ophthalmopathy and Graves' hyperthyroidism. Researchers took RNA transcripts and amplified TCR beta CDR3 regions from them. A first-round RT-PCR used HTBI primers, followed by a second-round multiplex PCR. TCRdb reprocessed the multiplex PCR reads via MiXCR and lists one record per CDR3 protein. The table shows roughly 400,000 distinct CDR3 sequences, with about 18% occurring only once. The sample was peripheral blood. All receptors derive from an adult woman with stable Graves' hyperthyroidism.

This clonotype showed up just a few times. This sequence joins TRBV20-1 and TRBJ2-2; no reliable D call. Germline V lookup: CDR1 DFQATT, CDR2 SNEGSKA (reference sequence). The V and J ends lost 6 bases and 1 base respectively, with 9 bases between them. This CDR3 region has 13 residues. DNA of the CDR3: TGCAGTGCCAAGAGAGGGAACACCGGGGAGCTGTTTTTT. It encodes CSAKRGNTGELFF.

This clonotype was found many times. This sequence joins TRBV6-5 and TRBJ2-5, with 8 bases fitting TRBD2. Losses at the gene ends were 7 bases for V and 5 bases for J; bases not matched to a gene: 9. CDR3 length equals 14 residues. Germline CDR1 is MNHEY and CDR2 is SVGAGI. The CDR3 region has the DNA TGTGCCAGCACCGTACCCGGGACTAGGGAGACCCAGTACTTC. Its translation: CASTVPGTRETQYF.

This clonotype has at least ten counts. The DNA for the CDR3 is TGTGCCAGCACCGATACCTTGGACAGAGCTCTTGAGACCCAGTACTTC. Its translation is CASTDTLDRALETQYF. This chain links TRBV5-5 with TRBJ2-5; D is possibly TRBD1 (6 bases). The CDR3 is 16 residues long. V lost 6 bases and J lost 5, with 23 bases in between. CDR1 and CDR2 from the germline V gene are SGHKS and YYEKEE (reference sequence).

At least ten counts were recorded for this clonotype. The DNA for the CDR3 is TGTGCCAGCAGCCCAGAGACCTACGAGCAGTACTTC. The encoded protein is CASSPETYEQYF. V gene TRBV7-2 combines with J gene TRBJ2-7; D is undetermined. Trimming took 5 bases from V and 2 from J, leaving 7 bases between them. Germline lookup yields CDR1 SGHTA and CDR2 FQGNSA. The CDR3 runs 12 residues.

In its sample, this clonotype was seen many times. The chain recombines TRBV12-5 with TRBJ1-1, with D unresolved. The V gene's germline CDR1 is LGHNT and CDR2 FRNRAP. The CDR3 totals 14 residues. V dropped 0 bases and J dropped 8 bases, with 13 bases sitting between them. The CDR3 DNA is TGTGCTAGTGGTTTGGTAGGCGGAGAATCAGAAGCTTTCTTT. Protein sequence: CASGLVGGESEAFF. The full variable domain, its missing parts supplied by reference TRBV12-5 and TRBJ1-1, is DARVTQTPRHKVTEMGQEVTMRCQPILGHNTVFWYRQTMMQGLELLAYFRNRAPLDDSGMPKDRFSAEMPDATLATLKIQPSEPRDSAVYFCASGLVGGESEAFFGQGTRLTVV.

This clonotype showed up many times. The genes are TRBV18 and TRBJ2-4; TRBD2 matches at 13 bases. Germline V gene sequence: CDR1 KGHSH, CDR2 LQKENI. After removal of 6 bases from V and 6 bases from J, the junction contained 8 bases not matched to a gene. The CDR3 consists of 16 residues. The CDR3 sequence is CASSPTSGRAGNIQYF. DNA for the CDR3: TGTGCCAGCTCGCCAACTAGCGGGAGGGCAGGAAACATTCAGTACTTC.

The chain uses TRBV2 and TRBJ1-6; 9 bases agree with TRBD1. Germline values: CDR1 SNHLY, CDR2 FYNNEI. The CDR3 spans 15 residues. With 6 bases clipped from V and 9 bases from J, the junction kept 9 bases outside the gene matches. For the CDR3, the DNA is TGTGCCAGCAGATTCGACAGGGGGTCGTCTTCACCCCTCCACTTT. Its protein product is CASRFDRGSSSPLHF.

This clonotype was recorded many times. The rearrangement uses TRBV24-1 and TRBJ1-3; no clear D gene. Germline V CDR1 and CDR2: KGHDR, SFDVKD. The V end was cut by 3 bases, the J end by 2 bases, with 7 bases between. This CDR3 region has 14 residues. The CDR3 region is CATSDPSAGNTIYF. The CDR3 nucleotides read TGTGCCACCAGTGATCCCAGCGCTGGAAACACCATATATTTT.

Ten or more counts support this clonotype. The gene calls are TRBV7-8 and TRBJ1-3, with 8 bases fitting TRBD1. Germline V gives CDR1 SGHVS, CDR2 FQNEAQ. CDR3 length: 15 residues. The ends lost 5 bases at V and 2 bases at J; junction bases unmatched: 5. CDR3 nucleotides: TGTGCCAGCAGCACTGGACAGGGTGCTGGAAACACCATATATTTT. It translates to CASSTGQGAGNTIYF.

This chain joins TRBV6-1 and TRBJ1-5, with 7 bases identical to TRBD1. The trim removed 5 bases at V and 3 bases at J, leaving 7 bases unmatched. CDR3 length equals 15 residues. Germline V lookup: CDR1 MNHNS, CDR2 SASEGT. The CDR3 reads CASSQTGTYNQPQHF. CDR3 bases: TGTGCCAGCAGTCAGACAGGGACCTACAATCAGCCCCAGCATTTT.

This clonotype was counted many times. The V call is TRBV29-1, the J call TRBJ2-7; 9 positions agree with TRBD2. The CDR3 consists of 15 residues. Germline assignment: CDR1 SQVTM and CDR2 ANQGSEA. With V trimmed by 0 bases and J by 5 bases, 8 bases remained unmatched. This CDR3 reads CSVEDRAGGFNEQYF. In DNA form, the CDR3 reads TGCAGCGTTGAAGATCGCGCGGGAGGGTTCAACGAGCAGTACTTC.

The chain combines TRBV5-4 with TRBJ2-2; TRBD1 agrees at 10 bases. There are 15 residues in the CDR3. V shed 2 bases and J 7 bases; nucleotides not matched to a gene: 5. Germline assignment: CDR1 SGHNT and CDR2 YYREEE (reference sequence). CDR3 region: CASSFSGQGFGELFF. CDR3 bases: TGTGCCAGCAGCTTTTCGGGACAGGGGTTCGGGGAGCTGTTTTTT.

This clonotype was recorded at least ten times. The J gene is TRBJ1-5, the V gene TRBV6-5; TRBD1 might be the D (6 bases). CDR1 MNHEY and CDR2 SVGAGI come from the germline V gene. V dropped 6 bases and J dropped 4 bases, with 19 bases sitting between them. This CDR3 is 16 amino acids long. Written as DNA, the CDR3 is TGTGCCAGCAGCCAGCACGGGACACCCTCGAATCAGCCCCAGCATTTT. Amino acid sequence: CASSQHGTPSNQPQHF.

This clonotype was seen many times. The chain has TRBV29-1 and TRBJ2-7; 9 bases are a match to TRBD1. CDR3 length equals 11 residues. After removal of 8 bases from V and 3 bases from J, the junction contained 2 bases not matched to a gene. CDR1 SQVTM and CDR2 ANQGSEA come from the germline V gene. In nucleotides, the CDR3 is TGCAGCCTGACAGGGGGCTACGAGCAGTACTTC. This sequence encodes CSLTGGYEQYF.

In this sample, this clonotype turned up a few times. Germline is not matched at one junction end, which may reflect a read error. The J gene is TRBJ2-4, the V gene TRBV27; 16 bases agree with TRBD2. Germline V gives CDR1 MNHEY, CDR2 SMNVEV (reference sequence). The CDR3 has 18 residues. The CDR3 region is CASSRGLAGGVAKNIKYF. The DNA of the CDR3 is TGTGCCAGCAGTCGGGGACTAGCGGGGGGGGTAGCCAAAAACATTAAGTACTTC.

This clonotype was counted ten times or more. The chain couples TRBV11-2 to TRBJ2-5, with a tentative D call TRBD2 (6 bases). CDR3 length: 15 amino acids. The V end lost 3 bases, the J end lost 2 bases, and 13 bases lay between the germline ends. The V gene's germline CDR1 is SGHAT and CDR2 FQNNGV. The CDR3, as DNA: TGTGCCAGCAGCTTGTCGGTGGGAGGACAAGAGACCCAGTACTTC. Protein product: CASSLSVGGQETQYF.

The sample holds many counts of this clonotype. The chain uses TRBV7-2 and TRBJ1-6; D gene uncertain. Germline CDR1 reads SGHTA; CDR2 reads FQGNSA. Deletions cut 4 bases from V and 6 bases from J, with 13 bases between. The CDR3 totals 15 residues. In DNA, the CDR3 is TGTGCCAGCAGCTCCCAGGACGGATTTAATTCACCCCTCCACTTT. It is translated as CASSSQDGFNSPLHF.

There are many counts of this clonotype. V usage is TRBV7-2 and J usage is TRBJ2-5; D gene uncertain. Germline CDR1 reads SGHTA; CDR2 reads FQGNSA. This CDR3 comprises 14 residues. The V end was cut by 1 base, the J end by 2 bases, with 8 bases between. As DNA, the CDR3 is TGTGCCAGCAGCTTAGGGAGACAACAAGAGACCCAGTACTTC. Protein sequence: CASSLGRQQETQYF.

This clonotype occurred many times. The gene calls are TRBV9 and TRBJ1-6, with a tentative D call TRBD1 (6 bases). Germline loops: CDR1 SGDLS, CDR2 YYNGEE. This CDR3 is 14 amino acids long. The V and J ends lost 0 bases and 15 bases respectively, with 16 bases between them. The CDR3 region is CASSVEVQGLHLHF. CDR3 DNA: TGTGCCAGCAGCGTAGAAGTCCAGGGGCTTCACCTCCACTTT. The variable domain in full, completed from reference TRBV9 and TRBJ1-6, reads DSGVTQTPKHLITATGQRVTLRCSPRSGDLSVYWYQQSLDQGLQFLIQYYNGEERAKGNILERFSAQQFPDLHSELNLSSLELGDSALYFCASSVEVQGLHLHFGNGTRLTVT.

For this clonotype: A read error is possible here, since a much larger clone lies one base away. No conserved phenylalanine or tryptophan is present at the end of the CDR3, so a read error is the likely explanation. The genes are TRBV30 and TRBJ1-5; D remains ambiguous. Germline CDR1 is GTSNPN and CDR2 is SVGIG (reference sequence). The CDR3 totals 16 residues. Trimming stripped 2 bases from V and 0 bases from J, with 14 bases between. The CDR3 DNA follows: TGTGCCTGGAGTCCCAAGGACGGTTATAGCAATCAGCCCCAGCATGTT. Protein sequence: CAWSPKDGYSNQPQHV.

In its sample, this clonotype was seen many times. The V gene is TRBV6-2 or TRBV6-3, the J gene TRBJ1-1, with D tentatively TRBD1 (5 bases). Trimming shortened V by 6 bases and J by 3 bases, and 20 bases separated the two germline ends. The CDR3 length is 16 residues. Germline values: CDR1 MNHEY, CDR2 SVGEGT. DNA of the CDR3: TGTGCCAGCAGCATTGCCCCCGGGGCCCGAGACACTGAAGCTTTCTTT. Its protein is CASSIAPGARDTEAFF.

This clonotype has more than one count but fewer than ten. This chain joins TRBV3-1 and TRBJ1-2; D possibly corresponds to TRBD1 (6 bases). Trimming took off 6 bases at V and 3 bases at J, with 14 bases between the two ends. Germline CDR1 LGHDT, CDR2 YNNKEL (reference sequence). The CDR3 totals 14 residues. The CDR3 nucleotides read TGTGCCAGCAGTCCCCTCGGACAGTACTATGGCTACACCTTC. It translates to CASSPLGQYYGYTF.

This clonotype was counted ten times or more. A single base separates this from a much larger clone, so it may be a read error. The chain uses TRBV6-2 or TRBV6-3 and TRBJ2-2; possibly TRBD1 or TRBD2 for D (5 bases each). Trimming took 7 bases from V and 5 from J, leaving 17 bases between them. CDR1 MNHEY and CDR2 SVGEGT come from the germline V gene. This CDR3 contains 15 residues. CDR3 loop: CASNWDGTRTGELFF. In nucleotides, the CDR3 is TGTGCCAGCAATTGGGACGGGACCCGGACCGGGGAGCTGTTTTTT.

This chain connects TRBV5-1 to TRBJ2-2; 12 bases agree with TRBD2. V shed 4 bases, J shed 6 bases, and the junction held 4 bases outside the gene matches. Germline loops: CDR1 SGHRS, CDR2 YFSETQ. This CDR3 spans 15 amino acids. CDR3 region: CASSRLAGEAGELFF. The CDR3 DNA sequence: TGCGCCAGCAGCCGACTAGCGGGAGAGGCCGGGGAGCTGTTTTTT. The full variable domain, with the rest looked up from reference TRBV5-1 and TRBJ2-2, is KAGVTQTPRYLIKTRGQQVTLSCSPISGHRSVSWYQQTPGQGLQFLFEYFSETQRNKGNFPGRFSGRQFSNSRSEMNVSTLELGDSALYLCASSRLAGEAGELFFGEGSRLTVL.

This clonotype occurred many times. The chain is built from TRBV28 and TRBJ2-7, with 10 bases lining up with TRBD2. After removal of 7 bases from V and 2 bases from J, the junction contained 11 bases not matched to a gene. The CDR3 is 16 amino acids. CDR1 MDHEN and CDR2 SYDVKM come from the germline V gene. This CDR3 reads CASTSGSPFLPYEQYF. The CDR3 nucleotides are TGTGCCAGCACTAGCGGGAGTCCTTTTCTTCCCTACGAGCAGTACTTC.

The sample holds many counts of this clonotype. The chain recombines TRBV29-1 with TRBJ1-1; D is possibly TRBD1 (5 bases). The CDR3 extends over 12 amino acids. Looked up from germline, CDR1 is SQVTM and CDR2 is ANQGSEA. V gave up 3 bases and J gave up 5 bases, with 10 bases separating them. The DNA of the CDR3 is TGCAGCGTTGAGCAGGGCTGGACTGAAGCTTTCTTT. It encodes CSVEQGWTEAFF.

This clonotype was recorded many times. The CDR3 DNA reads TGTGCCAGTAGTATCCAGGGGAATCGCGAGCAGTACTTC. Translated, it gives CASSIQGNREQYF. This chain links TRBV19 with TRBJ2-7; weak D call: TRBD1 (6 bases). From germline, CDR1 is LNHDA and CDR2 SQIVND (reference sequence). The germline V and J ends were trimmed by 3 bases and 6 bases, with 12 bases remaining between them. The CDR3 has 13 amino acids.

In this sample, this clonotype turned up many times. The chain recombines TRBV6-1 with TRBJ1-5; D gene uncertain. Per germline, CDR1 MNHNS and CDR2 SASEGT. V was clipped by 2 bases and J by 10 bases, with 18 bases between them. This CDR3 has 15 amino acids. CDR3 region: CASSEFINNGIPQHF. CDR3 coding DNA: TGTGCCAGCAGTGAATTTATTAATAACGGGATCCCCCAGCATTTT.

J is TRBJ2-7 and V is TRBV6-2 or TRBV6-3; D is unclear. The CDR3 is 14 residues long. Germline V gives CDR1 MNHEY, CDR2 SVGEGT. The V and J ends lost 4 bases and 0 bases respectively, with 10 bases between them. The CDR3 nucleotides are TGTGCCAGCAGTTCCCAAGTCTTCTCCTACGAGCAGTACTTC. Amino acid sequence: CASSSQVFSYEQYF.